This is a list of T cell receptor beta chains from one sample in a study of metastatic and nonmetastatic thyroid tumors. TCRdb re-processed the PCR reads through MiXCR. The sample shows roughly 30,000 clones, about a tenth of them seen only once. Sample: blood. Receptors originate from a female donor with papillary thyroid cancer or a benign thyroid nodule (not recorded which). Some clones in this sample may be carry-over from other donors' samples. Both conserved end residues are part of each CDR3. Fields, in order: CDR3 length, V gene, D gene, J gene, clone size, CDR3 DNA, CDR3 protein. The D gene is left open where the match is weak. Where a row states a size, it is once, few, many or the class of an expanded clone; other rows omit it.

13	TRBV30	-	TRBJ2-5	few	TGTGCCTGGAGTGAAGGAATCCAAGAGACCCAGTACTTC	CAWSEGIQETQYF
12	TRBV6-1	-	TRBJ1-6	medium-sized	TGTGCCGCGGGCTCCTATAATTCACCCCTCCACTTT	CAAGSYNSPLHF
15	TRBV28	-	TRBJ2-1	-	TGTGCCTGCAGATTTAGTGGGAGGGGGTACAATGAGCAGTTCTTC	CACRFSGRGYNEQFF
13	TRBV11-3	-	TRBJ1-1	many	TGTGCCAGCAGCCCCCAATGGGACACTGAAGCTTTCTTT	CASSPQWDTEAFF
15	TRBV28	TRBD1	TRBJ2-7	-	TGTGCCAGCAGTTTGTGGGGACAGGGGGCCTACGAGCAGTACTTC	CASSLWGQGAYEQYF
14	TRBV15	-	TRBJ2-5	many	TGTGCCACCAGCTCTCGGACCCCGCCAGAGACCCAGTACTTC	CATSSRTPPETQYF
13	TRBV20-1	TRBD2	TRBJ2-1	-	TGCAGTGCTGTAGCGGGGAACTACAATGAGCAGTTCTTC	CSAVAGNYNEQFF
15	TRBV5-6	-	TRBJ1-1	many	TGTGCCAGCTACCCCTGGCGGGGTTCGGGCACTGAAGCTTTCTTT	CASYPWRGSGTEAFF
17	TRBV5-7	-	TRBJ1-4	many	TGTGCCAGCAGCTCCCTTTCAGAGACCGCAACTAATGAAAAACTGTTTTTT	CASSSLSETATNEKLFF
13	TRBV7-2	-	TRBJ2-3	many	TGTGCCAGCAGCCGAGTTGGGGGAGATACGCAGTATTTT	CASSRVGGDTQYF
13	TRBV24-1	-	TRBJ2-5	many	TGTGCCACCAGTAAGGGATACCAAGAGACCCAGTACTTC	CATSKGYQETQYF
16	TRBV6-1	-	TRBJ1-1	-	TGTGCCTGCAGTCGCCAACCAACATGGGGCGTTGCTGAAGCTTTCTTT	CACSRQPTWGVAEAFF
14	TRBV18	-	TRBJ2-7	many	TGTGCCAGCTCCCTGACAGGTTTTCCCTACGAGCAGTACTTC	CASSLTGFPYEQYF
14	TRBV24-1	-	TRBJ1-2	many	TGTGCCACCAGTGATAGGCGCCAGATCTATGGCTACACCTTC	CATSDRRQIYGYTF
15	TRBV20-1	-	TRBJ1-2	many	TGCAGTGCTAGAGTGGAGGGGGTCAGAGCTCGGGGCTACACCTTC	CSARVEGVRARGYTF
15	TRBV6-4	TRBD1	TRBJ2-3	many	TGTGCCAGCAGTGACTCTGAGGGGGCTACAGATACGCAGTATTTT	CASSDSEGATDTQYF
14	TRBV6-1	-	TRBJ2-7	many	TGTGCCAGCACTCCCCTGAGGCAGAGCGACGAGCAGTACTTC	CASTPLRQSDEQYF